The clone carrying this T cell receptor beta chain was found many times. Antigen specificity is unknown. Cells sorted as Tregs were CD4+, CD25+ and CD127-/low. The V gene's germline CDR1 is MNHNS and CDR2 SASEGT. Deletions cut 4 bases from V and 8 bases from J, with 9 bases between. CDR3 length: 12 residues. Semi-nested PCR with Nested Universal Primer A followed constant-region reverse priming of full-length variable regions. TCRdb ran MiXCR on the 5' RACE reads and lists one entry per CDR3 protein. The sample lists over 40,000 distinct CDR3 sequences, 20% to 25% occurring once. Whole-study results and caveats: Greatest tumor Treg TCR overlap was with tumor naive CD4+ cells. The TCR gene usage of tumor memory CD4+ T cells clustered together with blood and lymph node memory CD4+ cells and with lymph node naive CD4+ cells.

The chain uses TRBV6-1 and TRBJ2-1; D is ambiguous. The sequence was collected from a female donor with breast cancer. Sequenced input: Tregs sorted from blood. The CDR3 reads CASSVGYHEQFF. DNA of the CDR3: TGTGCCAGCAGTGTCGGGTATCATGAGCAGTTCTTC.